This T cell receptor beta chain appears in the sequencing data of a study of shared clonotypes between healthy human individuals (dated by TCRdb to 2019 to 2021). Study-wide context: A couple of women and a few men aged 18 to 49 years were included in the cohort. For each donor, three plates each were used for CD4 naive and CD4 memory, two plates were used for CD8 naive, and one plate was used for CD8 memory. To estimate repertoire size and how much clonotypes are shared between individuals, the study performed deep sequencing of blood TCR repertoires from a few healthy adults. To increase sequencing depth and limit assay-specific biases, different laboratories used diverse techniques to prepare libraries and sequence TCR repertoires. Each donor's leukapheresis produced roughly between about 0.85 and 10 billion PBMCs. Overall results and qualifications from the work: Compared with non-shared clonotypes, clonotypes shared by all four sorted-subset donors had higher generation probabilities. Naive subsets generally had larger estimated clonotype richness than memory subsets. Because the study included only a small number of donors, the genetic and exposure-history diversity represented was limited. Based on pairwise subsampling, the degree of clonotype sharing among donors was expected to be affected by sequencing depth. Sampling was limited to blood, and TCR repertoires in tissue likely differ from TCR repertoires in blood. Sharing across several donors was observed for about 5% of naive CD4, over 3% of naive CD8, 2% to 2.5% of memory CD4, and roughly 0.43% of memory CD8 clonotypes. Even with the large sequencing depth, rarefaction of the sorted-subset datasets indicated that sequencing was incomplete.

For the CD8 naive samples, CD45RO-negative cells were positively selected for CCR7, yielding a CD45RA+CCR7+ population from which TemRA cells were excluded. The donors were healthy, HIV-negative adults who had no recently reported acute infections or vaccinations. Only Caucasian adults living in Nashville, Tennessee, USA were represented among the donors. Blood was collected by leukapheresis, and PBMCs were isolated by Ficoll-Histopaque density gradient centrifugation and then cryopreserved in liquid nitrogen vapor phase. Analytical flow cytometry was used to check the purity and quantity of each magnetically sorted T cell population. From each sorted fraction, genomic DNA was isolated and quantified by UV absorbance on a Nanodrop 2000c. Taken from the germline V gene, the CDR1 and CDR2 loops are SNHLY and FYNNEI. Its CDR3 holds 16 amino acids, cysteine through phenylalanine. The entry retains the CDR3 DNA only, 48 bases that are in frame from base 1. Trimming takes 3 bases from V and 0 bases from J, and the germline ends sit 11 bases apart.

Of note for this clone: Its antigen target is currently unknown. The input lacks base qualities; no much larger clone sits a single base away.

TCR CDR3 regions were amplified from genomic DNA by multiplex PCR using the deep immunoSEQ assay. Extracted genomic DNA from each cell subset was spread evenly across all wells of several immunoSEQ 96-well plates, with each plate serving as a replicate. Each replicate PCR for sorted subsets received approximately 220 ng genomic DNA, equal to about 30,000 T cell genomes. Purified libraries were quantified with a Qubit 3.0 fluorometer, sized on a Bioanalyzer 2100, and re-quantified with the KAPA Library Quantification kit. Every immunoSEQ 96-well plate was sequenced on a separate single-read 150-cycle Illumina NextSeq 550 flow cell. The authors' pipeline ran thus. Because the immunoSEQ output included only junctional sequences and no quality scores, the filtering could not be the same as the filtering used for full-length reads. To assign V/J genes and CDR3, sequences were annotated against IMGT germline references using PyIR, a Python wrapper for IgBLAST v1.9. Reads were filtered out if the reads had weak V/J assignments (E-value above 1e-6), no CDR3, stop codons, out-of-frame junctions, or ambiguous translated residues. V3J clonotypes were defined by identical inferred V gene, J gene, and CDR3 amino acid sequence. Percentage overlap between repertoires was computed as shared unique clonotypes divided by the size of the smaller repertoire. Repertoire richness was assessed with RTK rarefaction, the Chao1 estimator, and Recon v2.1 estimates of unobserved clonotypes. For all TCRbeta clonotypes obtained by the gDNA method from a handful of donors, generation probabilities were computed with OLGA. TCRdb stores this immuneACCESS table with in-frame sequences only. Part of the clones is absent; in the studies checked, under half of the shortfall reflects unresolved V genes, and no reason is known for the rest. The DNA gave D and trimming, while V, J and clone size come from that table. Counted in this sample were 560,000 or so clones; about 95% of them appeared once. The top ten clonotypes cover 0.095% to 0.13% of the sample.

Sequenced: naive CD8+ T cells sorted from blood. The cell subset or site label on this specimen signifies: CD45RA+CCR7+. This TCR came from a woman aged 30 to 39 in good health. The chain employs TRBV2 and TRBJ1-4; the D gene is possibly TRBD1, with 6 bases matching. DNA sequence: TGTGCCAGCAGTGACCAGGACAGTGCAACTAATGAAAAACTGTTTTTT. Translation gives CASSDQDSATNEKLFF. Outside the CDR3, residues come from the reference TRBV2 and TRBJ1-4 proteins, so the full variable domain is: EPEVTQTPSHQVTQMGQEVILRCVPISNHLYFYWYRQILGQKVEFLVSFYNNEISEKSEIFDDQFSVERPDGSNFTLKIRSTKLEDSAMYFCASSDQDSATNEKLFFGSGTQLSVL.